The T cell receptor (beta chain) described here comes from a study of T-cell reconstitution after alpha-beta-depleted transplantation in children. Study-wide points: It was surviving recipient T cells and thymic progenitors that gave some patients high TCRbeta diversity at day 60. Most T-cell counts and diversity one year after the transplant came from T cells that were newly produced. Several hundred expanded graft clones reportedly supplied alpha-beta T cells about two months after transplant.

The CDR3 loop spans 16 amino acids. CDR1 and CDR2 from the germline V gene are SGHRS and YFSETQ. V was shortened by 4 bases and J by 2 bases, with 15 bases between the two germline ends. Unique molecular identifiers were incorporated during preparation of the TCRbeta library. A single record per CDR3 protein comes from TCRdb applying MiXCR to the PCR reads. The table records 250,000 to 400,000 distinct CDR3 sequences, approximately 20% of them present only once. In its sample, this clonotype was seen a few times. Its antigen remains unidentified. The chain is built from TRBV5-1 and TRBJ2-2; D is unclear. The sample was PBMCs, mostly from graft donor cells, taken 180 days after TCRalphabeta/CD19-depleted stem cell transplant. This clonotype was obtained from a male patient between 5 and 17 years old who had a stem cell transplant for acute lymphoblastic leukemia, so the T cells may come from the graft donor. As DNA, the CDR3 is TGCGCCAGCAGCGGACCAGCTCCCGTTAACACCGGGGAGCTGTTTTTT. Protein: CASSGPAPVNTGELFF.